The 25 T cell receptor beta chains below all came from one sample that was sequenced in a study of blood T cell repertoires in COVID-19. Method: immunoSEQ multiplex PCR; TCRdb's copy keeps in-frame clones and lacks some. The sample has 45,000 to 65,000 clones; about three quarters are singletons. Sequencing was performed on peripheral blood. These TCRs come from a man in his 70s with active or convalescent COVID-19.

The chain recombines TRBV7-2 with TRBJ1-3; maybe TRBD1 (5 bases). Germline CDR1 reads SGHTA; CDR2 reads FQGNSA. The V end lost 3 bases, the J end lost 2 bases, and 11 bases lay between the germline ends. This CDR3 region has 15 residues. In nucleotides, the CDR3 is TGTGCCAGCAGCTTGGATCCGGGGGCTGGAAACACCATATATTTT. Protein product: CASSLDPGAGNTIYF.

With regard to this clone: Other DNA sequences of this sample code for an identical CDR3. The chain couples TRBV7-8 to TRBJ2-7, with 8 positions matching TRBD2. J gave up 4 bases and V 3 bases, and 11 bases lay outside the gene matches. The CDR3 loop spans 16 amino acids. Germline V lookup: CDR1 SGHVS, CDR2 FQNEAQ. This CDR3 reads CASSLGAGGGIYEQYF. The CDR3 coding sequence is TGTGCCAGCAGCTTGGGGGCGGGGGGCGGGATTTACGAGCAGTACTTC.

This chain links TRBV3-1 (or the pseudogene TRBV3-2) with TRBJ1-4, with 8 bases identical to TRBD1. This CDR3 has 16 amino acids. Germline CDR1 is LGHDT and CDR2 is YNNKEL (reference sequence). V lost 4 bases and J lost 0; bases outside the gene matches: 4. This chain's CDR3 is CASSPGQGATNEKLFF. CDR3 coding DNA: TGTGCCAGCAGCCCCGGACAGGGAGCAACTAATGAAAAACTGTTTTTT.

The J gene is TRBJ1-2, the V gene TRBV18; 10 bases fit TRBD1. With V trimmed by 3 bases and J by 7 bases, 8 bases remained unmatched. The CDR3 has 15 amino acids. Looked up from germline, CDR1 is KGHSH and CDR2 is LQKENI. This chain's CDR3 is CASSPRTGGEAGYTF. CDR3 sequence (DNA): TGTGCCAGCTCACCTCGGACAGGGGGTGAGGCTGGCTACACCTTC. Filled out from reference TRBV18 and TRBJ1-2, the complete variable domain reads NAGVMQNPRHLVRRRGQEARLRCSPMKGHSHVYWYRQLPEEGLKFMVYLQKENIIDESGMPKERFSAEFPKEGPSILRIQQVVRGDSAAYFCASSPRTGGEAGYTFGSGTRLTVV.

This chain uses TRBV5-5 with TRBJ2-1, with TRBD2 matching over 10 bases. The trim removed 2 bases at V and 2 bases at J, leaving 1 base unmatched. Per the germline V gene, CDR1 is SGHKS and CDR2 is YYEKEE (reference sequence). The CDR3 runs to 15 residues. CDR3 coding DNA: TGTGCCAGCAGCTTACTAGCGGGGACCTACAATGAGCAGTTCTTC. Translating gives CASSLLAGTYNEQFF.

This clone occurred a few times. The chain employs TRBV7-2 and TRBJ2-7; D not resolved. V lost 0 bases, J lost 3 bases, and 3 bases lay in between. There are 12 residues in the CDR3. Germline V lookup: CDR1 SGHTA, CDR2 FQGNSA. The CDR3, as DNA: TGTGCCAGCAGCTTAGCCAACTACGAGCAGTACTTC. Its translation is CASSLANYEQYF.

The genes are TRBV24-1 and TRBJ2-1; 8 bases agree with TRBD2. The CDR3 loop spans 19 amino acids. J gave up 3 bases and V 6 bases, and 18 bases lay outside the gene matches. Germline CDR1 KGHDR, CDR2 SFDVKD. The CDR3 here is CATSSPNPSGGRNYNEQFF. CDR3 DNA: TGTGCCACCAGTTCCCCCAACCCCAGCGGGGGCCGGAACTACAATGAGCAGTTCTTC.

J is TRBJ2-2 and V is TRBV2; 10 positions match TRBD1. Per germline, CDR1 SNHLY and CDR2 FYNNEI. This CDR3 region has 18 residues. V lost 6 bases to trimming and J lost 2 bases; unmatched junction nucleotides: 12. The CDR3 coding sequence is TGTGCCAGCAGGGACGCGGGACAGGGGTTCCTAAACACCGGGGAGCTGTTTTTT. It yields the protein CASRDAGQGFLNTGELFF. The entire variable domain, with the rest obtained from reference TRBV2 and TRBJ2-2, is as follows: EPEVTQTPSHQVTQMGQEVILRCVPISNHLYFYWYRQILGQKVEFLVSFYNNEISEKSEIFDDQFSVERPDGSNFTLKIRSTKLEDSAMYFCASRDAGQGFLNTGELFFGEGSRLTVL.

The chain employs TRBV4-3 and TRBJ1-3; TRBD1 matches 8 bases. V dropped 4 bases and J dropped 4; count of bases not matched to a gene: 12. This CDR3 has 17 residues. In germline, CDR1 is LGHNA, CDR2 YSLEER. As DNA, the CDR3 is TGCGCCAGCAGCCCGTACGCGGCCTGGACAGGGGGAAACACCATATATTTT. This gives the protein CASSPYAAWTGGNTIYF.

V usage is TRBV24-1 and J usage is TRBJ1-1, with 9 bases aligning to TRBD1. There are 13 residues in the CDR3. Unmatched junction bases numbered 9, after V lost 7 bases and J lost 10 bases. Germline CDR1 and CDR2: KGHDR and SFDVKD. For the CDR3, the DNA is TGTGCCACCAGCGAACAGGGGGCAAGGAGAGCTTTCTTT. Amino acids: CATSEQGARRAFF.

The chain recombines TRBV6-5 with TRBJ2-1; a possible D gene is TRBD2 (5 bases). V lost 11 bases to trimming and J lost 6 bases, with 20 bases between them. The germline CDR1 and CDR2 sequences are MNHEY and SVGAGI. The CDR3 is made up of 14 amino acids. The chain's CDR3 is CASQIGDATNEQFF. The CDR3 region has the DNA TGTGCCTCCCAAATCGGGGATGCTACCAATGAGCAGTTCTTC.

This clone was recorded only once. This rearrangement joins TRBV7-3 to TRBJ1-1, with no clear D. Deletions cut 1 base from V and 5 bases from J, with 14 bases between. Per germline, CDR1 SGHTA and CDR2 FQGTGA. This CDR3 has 15 residues. The CDR3 DNA reads TGTGCCAGCAGCTTAAGTCCAGACCAGAGGACTGAAGCTTTCTTT. It codes for CASSLSPDQRTEAFF.

The chain couples TRBV7-9 to TRBJ1-2; the match to TRBD1 covers 11 bases. Trimming took 1 base from V and 3 from J; bases not matched to a gene: 1. The CDR3 has 15 residues. The V gene's germline CDR1 is SEHNR and CDR2 FQNEAQ (reference sequence). Here the CDR3 reads CASSLGDRGYYGYTF. CDR3 coding DNA: TGTGCCAGCAGCTTAGGGGACAGGGGGTACTATGGCTACACCTTC.

This clone was observed once. V usage is TRBV19 and J usage is TRBJ2-2, with D perhaps matching TRBD1 (5 bases). Germline V lookup: CDR1 LNHDA, CDR2 SQIVND (reference sequence). This CDR3 is 15 amino acids long. With 1 base removed from V and 7 bases from J, the gap between germline ends came to 13 bases. CDR3 protein: CASSIVGRAIGELFF. The CDR3 nucleotides read TGTGCCAGTAGTATAGTGGGCAGGGCGATCGGGGAGCTGTTTTTT.

The chain couples TRBV4-1 to TRBJ2-7; 12 nucleotides align to TRBD2. From germline, CDR1 is MGHRA and CDR2 YSYEKL. This CDR3 spans 18 amino acids. V was clipped by 0 bases and J by 1 base; unmatched bases: 7. This CDR3 is CASSQDLGLAGSSYEQYF. In DNA form, the CDR3 reads TGCGCCAGCAGCCAAGATTTGGGACTAGCGGGTTCTTCCTACGAGCAGTACTTC.

This chain uses TRBV9 with TRBJ1-3; 7 bases map to TRBD1. The germline V gene encodes CDR1 SGDLS and CDR2 YYNGEE. Losses at the gene ends were 3 bases for V and 4 bases for J; bases not matched to a gene: 13. The CDR3 contains 17 residues. The CDR3 DNA reads TGTGCCAGCAGCGCCGGTACGACGACAGGGTTCGGAAACACCATATATTTT. Translation: CASSAGTTTGFGNTIYF.

This clone has only one observation. The V call is TRBV7-2, the J call TRBJ1-2, with TRBD1 matching over 9 bases. The CDR3 spans 16 residues. CDR1 is SGHTA and CDR2 is FQGNSA in the germline V gene. V lost 6 bases and J lost 7; bases outside the gene matches: 15. The CDR3 region has the DNA TGTGCCAGCAGTTCGACAGGGGGGGGAGTCTTGGGTGGCTACACCTTC. The encoded protein is CASSSTGGGVLGGYTF.

V usage is TRBV5-5 and J usage is TRBJ1-2; 10 positions match TRBD1. The CDR3 sequence is 15 residues long. Germline-derived CDR1 and CDR2 are SGHKS and YYEKEE (reference sequence). The V and J ends lost 2 bases and 7 bases, in that order; junction bases with no gene match: 8. CDR3 residues: CASSFNGDRGLGYTF. The CDR3 bases are TGTGCCAGCAGCTTCAATGGAGACAGGGGGCTTGGCTACACCTTC.

The chain combines TRBV11-2 with TRBJ1-1; D remains ambiguous. The ends were cut back, 3 bases at V and 6 bases at J, with 11 bases in the middle. CDR3 length equals 13 residues. CDR1 and CDR2 from the germline V gene are SGHAT and FQNNGV. CDR3 in amino acids: CASSLRTVAEAFF. As DNA, the CDR3 is TGTGCCAGCAGCTTGCGGACTGTGGCTGAAGCTTTCTTT.

The chain joins TRBV7-2 to TRBJ2-5, with D hard to call. CDR1 SGHTA and CDR2 FQGNSA come from the germline V gene. The CDR3 sequence is 13 residues long. V was trimmed by 1 base and J by 2 bases, leaving 5 bases between them. As DNA, the CDR3 is TGTGCCAGCAGCTTAGGTCTACAAGAGACCCAGTACTTC. It is translated as CASSLGLQETQYF.

This clone counts as medium-sized. V and J are TRBV5-6 and TRBJ2-7, with 8 bases aligning to TRBD1. CDR1 and CDR2 (germline): SGHDT, YYEEEE. Trimming removed 2 bases from V and 6 bases from J; junction bases left unmatched: 10. This CDR3 contains 15 residues. The CDR3 DNA sequence: TGTGCCAGCAGCTTTTGGGGGCAGGGGGCCGGCGAGCAGTACTTC. Translating gives CASSFWGQGAGEQYF.

The V gene is TRBV7-9, the J gene TRBJ1-3, with TRBD1 as a possible D gene (6 bases). This CDR3 contains 15 residues. Per the germline V gene, CDR1 is SEHNR and CDR2 is FQNEAQ (reference sequence). The ends were cut back, 0 bases at V and 4 bases at J, with 10 bases in the middle. The CDR3 sequence is CASSLAGGSGNTIYF. DNA for the CDR3: TGTGCCAGCAGCTTAGCAGGGGGATCGGGAAACACCATATATTTT.

The chain is built from TRBV21-1 and TRBJ1-2; the table assigns TRBD1, which was not confirmed against the DNA. TRBV21-1 has pseudogene status. The CDR3 is made up of 15 amino acids. For the CDR3, the DNA is TGTGCCAGCAGCAAAGAGGGTGGCAGGGTAGGTGGCTACACCTTC. The encoded protein is CASSKEGGRVGGYTF.

The CDR3 DNA is TGTGCCAGCAGTGCTGGGGACAGGGGGCTTATTGAGCCCCAGCATTTT. Translating gives CASSAGDRGLIEPQHF. V gene TRBV6-1 combines with J gene TRBJ1-5; TRBD1 matches 12 bases. CDR1 and CDR2 (germline): MNHNS, SASEGT. The junction had 9 bases not matched to a gene; V was cut back by 4 bases and J by 8 bases. CDR3 length equals 16 residues.

The J gene is TRBJ2-3, the V gene TRBV13, with D perhaps TRBD2 (6 bases). Germline CDR1 is PRHDT and CDR2 is FYEKMQ (reference sequence). The CDR3 is made up of 16 amino acids. Trimming stripped 6 bases from V and 1 base from J, with 17 bases between. CDR3 bases: TGTGCCAGCAGGAGACCCGGGGGAGGCGGCACAGATACGCAGTATTTT. The encoded protein is CASRRPGGGGTDTQYF.